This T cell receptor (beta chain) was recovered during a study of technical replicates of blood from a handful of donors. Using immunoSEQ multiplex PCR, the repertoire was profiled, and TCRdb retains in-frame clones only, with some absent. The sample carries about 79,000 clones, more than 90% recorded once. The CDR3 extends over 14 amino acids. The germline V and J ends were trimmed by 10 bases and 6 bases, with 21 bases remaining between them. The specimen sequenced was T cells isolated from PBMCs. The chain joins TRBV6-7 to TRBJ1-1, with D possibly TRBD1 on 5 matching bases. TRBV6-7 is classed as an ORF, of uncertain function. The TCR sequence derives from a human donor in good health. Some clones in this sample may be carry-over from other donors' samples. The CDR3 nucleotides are TGTGCCATCTTCTTGGGGGGGGGTCGGGCTGAAGCTTTCTTT. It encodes CAIFLGGGRAEAFF.